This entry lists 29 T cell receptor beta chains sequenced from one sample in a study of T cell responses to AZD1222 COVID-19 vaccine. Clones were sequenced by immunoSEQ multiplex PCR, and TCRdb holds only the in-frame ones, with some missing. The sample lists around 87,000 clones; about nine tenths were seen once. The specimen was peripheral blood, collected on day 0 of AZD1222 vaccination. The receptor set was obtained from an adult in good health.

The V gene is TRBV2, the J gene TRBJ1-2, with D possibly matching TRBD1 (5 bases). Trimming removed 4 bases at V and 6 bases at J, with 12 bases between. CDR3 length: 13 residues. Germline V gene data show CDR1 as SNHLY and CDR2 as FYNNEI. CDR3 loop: CASSVGREDGYTF. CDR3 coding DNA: TGTGCCAGCAGTGTCGGCAGGGAAGATGGCTACACCTTC. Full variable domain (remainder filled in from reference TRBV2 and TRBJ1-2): EPEVTQTPSHQVTQMGQEVILRCVPISNHLYFYWYRQILGQKVEFLVSFYNNEISEKSEIFDDQFSVERPDGSNFTLKIRSTKLEDSAMYFCASSVGREDGYTFGSGTRLTVV.

The CDR3 DNA is TGTGCCAGTAGTATGCACATGCGGGACTTTAGCAATCAGCCCCAGCATTTT. This translates into CASSMHMRDFSNQPQHF. This chain joins TRBV19 and TRBJ1-5; weak D call: TRBD1 (5 bases). The length of the CDR3 is 17 residues. Per germline, CDR1 LNHDA and CDR2 SQIVND (reference sequence). The germline V and J ends were trimmed by 3 bases and 0 bases, with 15 bases remaining between them.

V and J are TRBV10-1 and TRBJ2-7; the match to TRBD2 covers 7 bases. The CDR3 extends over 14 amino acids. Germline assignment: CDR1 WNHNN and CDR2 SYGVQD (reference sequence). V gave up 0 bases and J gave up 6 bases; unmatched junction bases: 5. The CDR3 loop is CASSESGGYGEQYF. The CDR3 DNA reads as TGCGCCAGCAGTGAGTCGGGGGGGTACGGCGAGCAGTACTTC.

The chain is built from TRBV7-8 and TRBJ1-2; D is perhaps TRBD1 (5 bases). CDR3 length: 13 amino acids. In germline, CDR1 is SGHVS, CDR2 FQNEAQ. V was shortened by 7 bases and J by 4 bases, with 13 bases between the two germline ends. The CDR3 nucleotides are TGTGCCAGCACCCCCTGGGGGACCTATGGCTACACCTTC. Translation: CASTPWGTYGYTF.

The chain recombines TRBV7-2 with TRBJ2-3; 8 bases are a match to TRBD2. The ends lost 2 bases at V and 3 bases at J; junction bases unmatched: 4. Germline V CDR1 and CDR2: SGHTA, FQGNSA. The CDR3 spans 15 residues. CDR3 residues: CASSLNAGGTDTQYF. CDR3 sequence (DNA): TGTGCCAGCAGCTTAAACGCGGGGGGAACAGATACGCAGTATTTT.

The CDR3 DNA sequence: TGTGCCACCAGCAGAGAGAAGGGAACCTATGGCTACACCTTC. This translates into CATSREKGTYGYTF. This chain joins TRBV15 and TRBJ1-2; D ambiguous. The CDR3 has 14 residues. Trimming took off 0 bases at V and 4 bases at J, with 9 bases between the two ends. Germline CDR1 and CDR2: LNHNV and YYDKDF (reference sequence).

CDR3 in DNA: TGTGCCAGCAGCCAAGCTGCGGGTTCACAAGAGACCCAGTACTTC. Amino acids: CASSQAAGSQETQYF. The chain uses TRBV14 and TRBJ2-5, with D tentatively TRBD2 (5 bases). The CDR3 is made up of 15 amino acids. Germline V gives CDR1 SGHDN, CDR2 FVKESK. V dropped 1 base and J dropped 2 bases, with 11 bases sitting between them.

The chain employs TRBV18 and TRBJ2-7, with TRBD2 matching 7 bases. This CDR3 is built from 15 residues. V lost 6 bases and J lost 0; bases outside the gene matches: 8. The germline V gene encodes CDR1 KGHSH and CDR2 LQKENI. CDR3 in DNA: TGTGCCAGCTCCTCGACTGAGCGGGACTCCTACGAGCAGTACTTC. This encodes CASSSTERDSYEQYF.

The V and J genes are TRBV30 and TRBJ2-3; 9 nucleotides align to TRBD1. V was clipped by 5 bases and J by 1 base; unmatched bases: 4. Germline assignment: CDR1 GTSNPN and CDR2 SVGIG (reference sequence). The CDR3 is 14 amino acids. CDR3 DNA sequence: TGTGCCTGGGGGGGACAGGGAGGCACAGATACGCAGTATTTT. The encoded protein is CAWGGQGGTDTQYF.

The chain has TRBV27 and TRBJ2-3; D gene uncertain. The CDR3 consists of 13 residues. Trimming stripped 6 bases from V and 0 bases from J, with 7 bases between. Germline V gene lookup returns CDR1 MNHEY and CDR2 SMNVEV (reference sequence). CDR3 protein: CASRERSTDTQYF. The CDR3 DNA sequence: TGTGCCAGCAGGGAAAGGAGCACAGATACGCAGTATTTT.

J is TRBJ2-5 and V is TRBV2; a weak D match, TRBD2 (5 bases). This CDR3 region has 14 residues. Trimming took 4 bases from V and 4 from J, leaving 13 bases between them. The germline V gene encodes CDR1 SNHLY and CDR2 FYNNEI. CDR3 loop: CASSVQRPGETQYF. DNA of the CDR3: TGTGCCAGCAGTGTCCAGCGGCCGGGAGAGACCCAGTACTTC. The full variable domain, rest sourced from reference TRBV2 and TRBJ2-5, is EPEVTQTPSHQVTQMGQEVILRCVPISNHLYFYWYRQILGQKVEFLVSFYNNEISEKSEIFDDQFSVERPDGSNFTLKIRSTKLEDSAMYFCASSVQRPGETQYFGPGTRLLVL.

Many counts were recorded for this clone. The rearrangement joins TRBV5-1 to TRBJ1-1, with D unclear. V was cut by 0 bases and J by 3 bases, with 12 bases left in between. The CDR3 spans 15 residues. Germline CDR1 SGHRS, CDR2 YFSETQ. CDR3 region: CASSLVRAEDTEAFF. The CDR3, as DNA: TGCGCCAGCAGCTTGGTGAGGGCTGAGGACACTGAAGCTTTCTTT. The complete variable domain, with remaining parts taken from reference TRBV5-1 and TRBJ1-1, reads KAGVTQTPRYLIKTRGQQVTLSCSPISGHRSVSWYQQTPGQGLQFLFEYFSETQRNKGNFPGRFSGRQFSNSRSEMNVSTLELGDSALYLCASSLVRAEDTEAFFGQGTRLTVV.

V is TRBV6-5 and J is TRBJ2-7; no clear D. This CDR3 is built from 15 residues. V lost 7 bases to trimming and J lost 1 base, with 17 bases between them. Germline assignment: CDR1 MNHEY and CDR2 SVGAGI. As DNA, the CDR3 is TGTGCCAGCATCGTGTCCATCATCAGATCCTACGAGCAGTACTTC. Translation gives CASIVSIIRSYEQYF.

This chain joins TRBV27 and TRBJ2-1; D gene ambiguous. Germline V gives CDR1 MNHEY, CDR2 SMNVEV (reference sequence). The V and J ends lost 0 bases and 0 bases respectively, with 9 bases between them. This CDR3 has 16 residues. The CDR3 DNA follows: TGTGCCAGCAGTTTATCGTTCCGGATCTCCTACAATGAGCAGTTCTTC. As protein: CASSLSFRISYNEQFF.

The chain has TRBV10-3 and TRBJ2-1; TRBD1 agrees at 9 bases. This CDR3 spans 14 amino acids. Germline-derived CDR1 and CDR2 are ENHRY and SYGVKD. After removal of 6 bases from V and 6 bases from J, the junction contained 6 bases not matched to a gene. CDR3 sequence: CAISPGQGVNEQFF. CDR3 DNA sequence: TGTGCCATCAGCCCGGGACAGGGTGTCAATGAGCAGTTCTTC.

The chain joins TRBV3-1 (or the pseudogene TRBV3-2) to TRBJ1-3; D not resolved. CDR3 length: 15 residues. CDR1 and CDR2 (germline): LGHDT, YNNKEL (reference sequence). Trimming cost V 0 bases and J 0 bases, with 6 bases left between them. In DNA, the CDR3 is TGTGCCAGCAGCCAAGATACGGTCTCTGGAAACACCATATATTTT. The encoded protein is CASSQDTVSGNTIYF.

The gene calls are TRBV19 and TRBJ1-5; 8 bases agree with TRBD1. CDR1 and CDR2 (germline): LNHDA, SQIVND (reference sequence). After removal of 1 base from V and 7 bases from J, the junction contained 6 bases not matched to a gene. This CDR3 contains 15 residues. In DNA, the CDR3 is TGTGCCAGTAGTATAGTGACAGGGGAATGGCAGCCCCAGCATTTT. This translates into CASSIVTGEWQPQHF.

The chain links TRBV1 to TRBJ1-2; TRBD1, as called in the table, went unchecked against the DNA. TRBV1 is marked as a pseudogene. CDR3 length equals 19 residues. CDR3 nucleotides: TGCACCAGCAGCCAAGACACCCCCCACAACAGGGGGGAACTCTATGGCTACACCTTC. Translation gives CTSSQDTPHNRGELYGYTF.

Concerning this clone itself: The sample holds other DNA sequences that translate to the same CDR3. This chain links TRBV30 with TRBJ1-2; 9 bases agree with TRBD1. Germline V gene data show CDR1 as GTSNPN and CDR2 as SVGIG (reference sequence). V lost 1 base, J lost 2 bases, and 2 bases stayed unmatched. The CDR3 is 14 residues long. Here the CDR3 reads CAWSAGQGNYGYTF. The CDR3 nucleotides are TGTGCCTGGAGTGCCGGACAGGGGAACTATGGCTACACCTTC.

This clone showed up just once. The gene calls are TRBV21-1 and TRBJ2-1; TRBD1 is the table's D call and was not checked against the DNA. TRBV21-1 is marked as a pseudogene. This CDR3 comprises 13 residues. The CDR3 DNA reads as TGTGCCAGCAGTCAAGGACAGTACAATGAGCAGTTCTTC. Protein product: CASSQGQYNEQFF.

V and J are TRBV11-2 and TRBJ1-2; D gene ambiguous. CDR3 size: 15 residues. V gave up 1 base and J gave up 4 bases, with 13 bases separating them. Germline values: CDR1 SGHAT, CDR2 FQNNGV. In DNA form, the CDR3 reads TGTGCCAGCAGCTTAGGTGGCAGGAGCCTCTATGGCTACACCTTC. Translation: CASSLGGRSLYGYTF.

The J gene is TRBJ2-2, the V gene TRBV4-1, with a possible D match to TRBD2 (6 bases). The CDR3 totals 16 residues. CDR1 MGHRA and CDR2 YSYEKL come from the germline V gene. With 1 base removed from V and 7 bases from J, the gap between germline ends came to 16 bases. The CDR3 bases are TGCGCCAGCAGCCAAGTTCCCCCAGCGGAGGGCGGGGAGCTGTTTTTT. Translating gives CASSQVPPAEGGELFF.

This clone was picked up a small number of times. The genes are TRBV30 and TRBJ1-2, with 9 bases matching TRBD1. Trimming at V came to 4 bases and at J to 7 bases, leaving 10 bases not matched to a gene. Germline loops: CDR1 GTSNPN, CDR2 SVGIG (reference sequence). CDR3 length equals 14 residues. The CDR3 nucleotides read TGTGCCTGGAACCTACAGGGGGCGCGGGGTGGCTACACCTTC. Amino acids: CAWNLQGARGGYTF.

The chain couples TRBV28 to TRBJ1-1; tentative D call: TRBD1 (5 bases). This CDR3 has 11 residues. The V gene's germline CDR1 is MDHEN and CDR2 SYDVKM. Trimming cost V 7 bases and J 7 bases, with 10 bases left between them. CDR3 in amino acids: CASNRRFEAFF. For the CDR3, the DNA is TGTGCCAGCAACAGGCGGTTTGAAGCTTTCTTT. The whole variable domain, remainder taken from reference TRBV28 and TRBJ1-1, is DVKVTQSSRYLVKRTGEKVFLECVQDMDHENMFWYRQDPGLGLRLIYFSYDVKMKEKGDIPEGYSVSREKKERFSLILESASTNQTSMYLCASNRRFEAFFGQGTRLTVV.

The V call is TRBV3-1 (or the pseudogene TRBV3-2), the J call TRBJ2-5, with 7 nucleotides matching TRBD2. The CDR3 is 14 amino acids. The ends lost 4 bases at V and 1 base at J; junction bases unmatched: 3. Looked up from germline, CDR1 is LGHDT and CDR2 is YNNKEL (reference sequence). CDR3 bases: TGTGCCAGCAGCCTAGCGGGTCTCCAAGAGACCCAGTACTTC. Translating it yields CASSLAGLQETQYF.

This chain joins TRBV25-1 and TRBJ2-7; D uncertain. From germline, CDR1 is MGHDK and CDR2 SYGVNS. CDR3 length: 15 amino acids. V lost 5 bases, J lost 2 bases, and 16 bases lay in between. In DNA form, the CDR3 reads TGTGCCAGCAGTCCCCCTTCCCGTGGGGCCTACGAGCAGTACTTC. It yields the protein CASSPPSRGAYEQYF.

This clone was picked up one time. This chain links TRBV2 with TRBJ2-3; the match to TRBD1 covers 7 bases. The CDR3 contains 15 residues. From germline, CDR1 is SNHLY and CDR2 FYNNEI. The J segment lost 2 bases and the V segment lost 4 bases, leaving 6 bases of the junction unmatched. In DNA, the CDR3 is TGTGCCAGCAGTGTAAGGGGGCCGACCACAGATACGCAGTATTTT. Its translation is CASSVRGPTTDTQYF.

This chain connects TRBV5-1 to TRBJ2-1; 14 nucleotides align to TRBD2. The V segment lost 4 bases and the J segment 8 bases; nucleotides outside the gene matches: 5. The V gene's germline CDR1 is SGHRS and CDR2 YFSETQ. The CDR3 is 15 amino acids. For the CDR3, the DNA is TGCGCCAGCAGCCAGGGACTAGCGGGAGTCGATGAGCAGTTCTTC. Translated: CASSQGLAGVDEQFF.

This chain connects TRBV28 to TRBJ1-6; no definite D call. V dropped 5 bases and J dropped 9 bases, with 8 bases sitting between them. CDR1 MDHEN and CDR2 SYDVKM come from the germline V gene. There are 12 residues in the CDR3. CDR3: CASSPVTSPLHF. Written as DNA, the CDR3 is TGTGCCAGCAGTCCTGTTACTTCACCCCTCCACTTT.